Presented here are 20 T cell receptor beta chains from one specimen sequenced in a study of shared clonotypes between healthy human individuals (dated by TCRdb to between 2020 and 2021). The protocol used for the library was the immunoSEQ multiplex PCR assay. Not all clones reach the TCRdb copy of this immuneACCESS table, which keeps in-frame sequences only. Checked studies attribute under half of the gap to unresolved V genes and leave the rest unexplained. The sample has over a million clones on record, about 75% of them singletons. The ten most abundant clones make up roughly 1.4% of the sample. Sequenced input: memory CD4+ T cells sorted from blood. This sample's cell subset or site label indicates: CD45RA-negative fraction. The receptors originated from a man in his late teens or twenties in good health.

This clone was detected only a few times. Different DNA sequences within this sample yield the same CDR3. The chain employs TRBV7-2 and TRBJ2-5; 12 nucleotides agree with TRBD1. CDR3 length: 14 amino acids. Germline values: CDR1 SGHTA, CDR2 FQGNSA. V dropped 5 bases and J dropped 5; count of bases not matched to a gene: 3. DNA for the CDR3: TGTGCCAGCAGCCGGGACAGGGGGCAGGAGACCCAGTACTTC. Translating it yields CASSRDRGQETQYF. The variable domain in full, with the rest retrieved from reference TRBV7-2 and TRBJ2-5, is GAGVSQSPSNKVTEKGKDVELRCDPISGHTALYWYRQSLGQGLEFLIYFQGNSAPDKSGLPSDRFSAERTGGSVSTLTIQRTQQEDSAVYLCASSRDRGQETQYFGPGTRLLVL.

For this clone: A far larger clone is just one base off, so this is likely a read error. This chain links TRBV6-5 with TRBJ1-5; no clear D. Trimming removed 4 bases from V and 1 base from J, with 5 bases in between. From germline, CDR1 is MNHEY and CDR2 SVGAGI. The CDR3 covers 13 residues. CDR3 bases: TGTGCCAGCAGTTGGGGAAGCAATCAGCCCCAGCATTTT. Translation gives CASSWGSNQPQHF.

The sample holds one count of this clone. The chain links TRBV2 to TRBJ1-5; D gene ambiguous. Trimming shortened V by 3 bases and J by 5 bases, and 14 bases separated the two germline ends. CDR1 and CDR2 from the germline V gene are SNHLY and FYNNEI. The CDR3 is made up of 15 amino acids. The DNA for the CDR3 is TGTGCCAGCAGTGAGAACCTAGGGAACGATCAGCCCCAGCATTTT. This gives the protein CASSENLGNDQPQHF.

This clone was seen ten or more times. The chain joins TRBV19 to TRBJ2-2, with 12 bases that match TRBD2. Trimming at V came to 5 bases and at J to 5 bases, leaving 15 bases not matched to a gene. Looked up from germline, CDR1 is LNHDA and CDR2 is SQIVND (reference sequence). This CDR3 comprises 19 residues. The CDR3 nucleotides read TGTGCCAGTAGTGCCCTGGATACTAGCGGGGGGCTGATAACCGGGGAGCTGTTTTTT. Its protein is CASSALDTSGGLITGELFF. The full variable domain, with the rest looked up from reference TRBV19 and TRBJ2-2, is DGGITQSPKYLFRKEGQNVTLSCEQNLNHDAMYWYRQDPGQGLRLIYYSQIVNDFQKGDIAEGYSVSREKKESFPLTVTSAQKNPTAFYLCASSALDTSGGLITGELFFGEGSRLTVL.

The V call is TRBV19, the J call TRBJ1-2; 9 nucleotides agree with TRBD1. The junction had 3 bases not matched to a gene; V was cut back by 3 bases and J by 1 base. The CDR3 is made up of 15 amino acids. The V gene's germline CDR1 is LNHDA and CDR2 SQIVND (reference sequence). In DNA form, the CDR3 reads TGTGCCAGTAGTATGGGACAGGGTTTTAACTATGGCTACACCTTC. Encoded protein: CASSMGQGFNYGYTF.

This clone was counted a few times. The chain has TRBV4-2 and TRBJ1-5; D is unresolved. CDR1 and CDR2 (germline): LGHNA, YNFKEQ. The CDR3 consists of 15 residues. Between the trimmed V and J ends, which lost 0 bases and 2 bases, there was a span of 8 bases. In DNA, the CDR3 is TGTGCCAGCAGCCAAGACGGACGGGGCAATCAGCCCCAGCATTTT. Amino acids: CASSQDGRGNQPQHF.

Details on this clone: Other DNA sequences in the sample encode the same CDR3. This sequence joins TRBV2 and TRBJ2-7; D is unresolved. The V gene's germline CDR1 is SNHLY and CDR2 FYNNEI. The CDR3 has 11 residues. V shed 8 bases and J shed 4 bases, with 9 bases lying between them. The CDR3 here is CASRTSYEQYF. CDR3 nucleotides: TGTGCCAGCCGGACCTCATACGAGCAGTACTTC.

This clone was observed once. V usage is TRBV19 and J usage is TRBJ1-4; 7 nucleotides align to TRBD1. Germline V gene data show CDR1 as LNHDA and CDR2 as SQIVND (reference sequence). The V gene end was trimmed by 5 bases and the J gene end by 0 bases; junction bases not matched to a gene: 9. The CDR3 consists of 17 residues. This CDR3 reads CASSSRPGGATNEKLFF. CDR3 DNA sequence: TGTGCCAGTAGTTCCCGGCCAGGGGGGGCAACTAATGAAAAACTGTTTTTT.

V usage is TRBV5-1 and J usage is TRBJ1-4; 10 positions agree with TRBD1. Trimming took 2 bases from V and 6 from J; bases not matched to a gene: 4. CDR1 SGHRS and CDR2 YFSETQ come from the germline V gene. This CDR3 region has 15 residues. The CDR3 DNA follows: TGCGCCAGCAGCTTCTCCGGGACAGGGGATGAAAAACTGTTTTTT. Protein product: CASSFSGTGDEKLFF.

The chain recombines TRBV6-6 with TRBJ1-1; unclear D gene. V was trimmed by 6 bases and J by 2 bases, leaving 4 bases between them. Germline lookup yields CDR1 MNHNY and CDR2 SVGAGI (reference sequence). The CDR3 sequence is 11 residues long. Here the CDR3 reads CASSINTEAFF. As DNA, the CDR3 is TGTGCCAGCAGCATAAACACTGAAGCTTTCTTT.

The CDR3 nucleotides read TGTGCCAGCAGCTTAGGGGACAGGGCGTACCAAGAGACCCAGTACTTC. It yields the protein CASSLGDRAYQETQYF. This chain joins TRBV7-9 and TRBJ2-5; 9 bases are a match to TRBD1. In germline, CDR1 is SEHNR, CDR2 FQNEAQ (reference sequence). J was trimmed by 0 bases and V by 1 base; bases with no gene match: 3. The CDR3 runs to 16 residues.

The count of this clone is one. The CDR3 loop reads CASSESMVLNEQYF. Here the CDR3 DNA reads TGTGCCAGCAGTGAATCGATGGTGTTAAACGAGCAGTACTTC. V usage is TRBV6-1 and J usage is TRBJ2-7, with D unclear. V lost 2 bases and J 5 bases, leaving 13 bases between the germline ends. Germline CDR1 reads MNHNS; CDR2 reads SASEGT. The CDR3 is 14 residues long.

The chain has TRBV10-3 and TRBJ2-1, with TRBD2 matching over 16 bases. CDR3 size: 18 residues. Germline CDR1 reads ENHRY; CDR2 reads SYGVKD. The J segment lost 5 bases and the V segment lost 4 bases, leaving 8 bases of the junction unmatched. The CDR3: CAISAGTSGRGPNNEQFF. The DNA for the CDR3 is TGTGCCATCAGTGCCGGGACTAGCGGGAGGGGCCCGAACAATGAGCAGTTCTTC.

The chain joins TRBV28 to TRBJ1-2, with TRBD1 matching over 8 bases. Losses at the gene ends were 3 bases for V and 8 bases for J; bases not matched to a gene: 8. CDR1 MDHEN and CDR2 SYDVKM come from the germline V gene. The CDR3 length is 14 residues. CDR3 region: CASSLTDRAGGYTF. The DNA for the CDR3 is TGTGCCAGCAGTTTGACGGACAGGGCAGGAGGCTACACCTTC.

V and J are TRBV7-9 and TRBJ1-1; the D gene is possibly TRBD1 (5 bases). This CDR3 contains 17 residues. The V gene lost 4 bases and the J gene lost 5 bases, with 23 bases spanning the gap. Germline V gene data show CDR1 as SEHNR and CDR2 as FQNEAQ (reference sequence). CDR3 coding DNA: TGTGCCAGCAGCTCATCATTCCGACAGCCCTCTGGAACTGAAGCTTTCTTT. Protein sequence: CASSSSFRQPSGTEAFF. Filled out from reference TRBV7-9 and TRBJ1-1, the complete variable domain reads DTGVSQNPRHKITKRGQNVTFRCDPISEHNRLYWYRQTLGQGPEFLTYFQNEAQLEKSRLLSDRFSAERPKGSFSTLEIQRTEQGDSAMYLCASSSSFRQPSGTEAFFGQGTRLTVV.

This clone came up a few times. The chain is built from TRBV6-6 and TRBJ1-2; 8 bases match TRBD1. The CDR3 has 14 residues. Germline-derived CDR1 and CDR2 are MNHNY and SVGAGI (reference sequence). V trimming: 7 bases; J trimming: 0 bases; junction bases outside the gene matches: 4. In DNA form, the CDR3 reads TGTGCCAGCATCTCACAGGGGGCTAACTATGGCTACACCTTC. It encodes CASISQGANYGYTF.

This sequence joins TRBV13 and TRBJ2-7; possibly TRBD1 or TRBD2 for D (5 bases each). The CDR3 spans 18 residues. V was shortened by 4 bases and J by 0 bases, with 22 bases between the two germline ends. The germline CDR1 and CDR2 sequences are PRHDT and FYEKMQ (reference sequence). The CDR3 DNA follows: TGTGCCAGCAGCTCGACCCTAGCTCGGGGACGGAGCTCCTACGAGCAGTACTTC. Protein product: CASSSTLARGRSSYEQYF.

The CDR3: CAWERGRGIFADSYEQYF. DNA for the CDR3: TGTGCCTGGGAGAGGGGCAGGGGGATATTCGCGGACTCCTACGAGCAGTACTTC. The gene calls are TRBV30 and TRBJ2-7; 7 nucleotides line up with TRBD1. V was pared by 5 bases and J by 0 bases, with 19 bases of the junction left unmatched. The CDR3 contains 18 residues. Germline V gene sequence: CDR1 GTSNPN, CDR2 SVGIG (reference sequence).

The chain uses TRBV30 and TRBJ1-6; TRBD1 matches 8 bases. Germline CDR1 is GTSNPN and CDR2 is SVGIG (reference sequence). Losses at the gene ends were 2 bases for V and 9 bases for J; bases not matched to a gene: 6. The CDR3 sequence is 14 residues long. The CDR3: CAWSQTGVGSPLHF. The CDR3 coding sequence is TGTGCCTGGAGTCAGACAGGGGTGGGTTCACCCCTCCACTTT. The full variable domain, rest sourced from reference TRBV30 and TRBJ1-6, is SQTIHQWPATLVQPVGSPLSLECTVEGTSNPNLYWYRQAAGRGLQLLFYSVGIGQISSEVPQNLSASRPQDRQFILSSKKLLLSDSGFYLCAWSQTGVGSPLHFGNGTRLTVT.

The CDR3 coding sequence is TGTGCCAGCAGCTTAGTTGGGGAGGGCGATGAAAAACTGTTTTTT. Encoded protein: CASSLVGEGDEKLFF. V gene TRBV7-9 combines with J gene TRBJ1-4; no definite D call. The CDR3 has 15 residues. Per germline, CDR1 SEHNR and CDR2 FQNEAQ (reference sequence). Trimming stripped 1 base from V and 6 bases from J, with 12 bases between.